The rows below give T cell receptor beta chains drawn from one sample of a study of CD8 T cells in Susac syndrome. MiXCR, run by TCRdb on the immunoSEQ multiplex PCR reads, gives a single entry per CDR3 protein. The repertoire holds about 150,000 distinct CDR3 sequences, around 95% seen once, with about 0.15% in the top ten. Sequenced input: CD8+ T cells from PBMCs. Every receptor here comes from a human donor with multiple sclerosis. CDR3s include the opening cysteine and the closing phenylalanine or tryptophan. A D gene is named only where the DNA matches it firmly. Clone size is stated in some rows and not others, as once, few, many or a class when expanded.

v_call	d_call	j_call	clone_size	cdr3_aa	cdr3_nt
TRBV29-1	NA	TRBJ1-2	NA	CSVGGGYTF	TGCAGCGTTGGAGGGGGCTACACCTTC
TRBV4-1	TRBD2	TRBJ2-1	NA	CASSQDALAGSSYNEQFF	TGCGCCAGCAGCCAAGATGCCCTAGCGGGGAGCTCCTACAATGAGCAGTTCTTC
TRBV6-5	NA	TRBJ1-2	NA	CASSQDGVGYTF	TGTGCCAGCAGCCAGGATGGGGTGGGCTACACCTTC
TRBV20-1	NA	TRBJ1-2	NA	CSASRTASYGYTF	TGCAGTGCTAGCCGCACAGCCAGCTATGGCTACACCTTC
TRBV2	NA	TRBJ2-1	NA	CASTTGTSYNEQFF	TGTGCCAGCACGACCGGGACTTCATACAATGAGCAGTTCTTC
TRBV29-1	NA	TRBJ1-3	NA	CSVPVGNTIYF	TGCAGCGTCCCAGTGGGAAACACCATATATTTT
TRBV7-2	TRBD1	TRBJ1-1	NA	CASSPGDRESTEAFF	TGTGCCAGCAGCCCAGGGGACAGGGAATCGACTGAAGCTTTCTTT
TRBV7-9	TRBD2	TRBJ2-5	NA	CASNPTSGGVGETQYF	TGTGCCAGCAACCCGACTAGCGGGGGAGTAGGAGAGACCCAGTACTTC
TRBV20-1	NA	TRBJ1-6	NA	CSAQGGVEASPLHF	TGCAGTGCCCAAGGTGGGGTTGAAGCGTCACCCCTCCACTTT
TRBV27	NA	TRBJ1-2	NA	CASSLAEDSYGYTF	TGTGCCAGCAGTTTGGCTGAGGACTCCTATGGCTACACCTTC
TRBV4-2	TRBD1	TRBJ2-1	NA	CASSQEDRGTYNEQFF	TGTGCCAGCAGCCAGGAGGACAGGGGTACCTACAATGAGCAGTTCTTC
TRBV7-9	TRBD1	TRBJ2-3	NA	CASSPTGGYHTDTQYF	TGTGCCAGCAGCCCGACAGGGGGCTACCACACAGATACGCAGTATTTT
TRBV4-1	NA	TRBJ2-3	NA	CASSQGHRASTDTQYF	TGCGCCAGCAGCCAAGGCCACCGGGCTAGCACAGATACGCAGTATTTT
TRBV3-1	NA	TRBJ2-7	NA	CASSGGGEQYF	TGTGCCAGCAGCGGAGGCGGCGAGCAGTACTTC
TRBV27	NA	TRBJ1-2	NA	CASSLGPSSYGYTF	TGTGCCAGCAGTTTAGGACCCTCGAGCTATGGCTACACCTTC
TRBV3-1	TRBD1	TRBJ1-2	NA	CASSQRTGYGYTF	TGTGCCAGCAGCCAGAGGACAGGCTATGGCTACACCTTC
TRBV20-1	NA	TRBJ2-6	NA	CSAEDGSSGANVLTF	TGCAGTGCTGAAGACGGTTCCTCTGGGGCCAACGTCCTGACTTTC
TRBV7-9	NA	TRBJ2-5	NA	CASTIGGRETQYF	TGTGCCAGCACCATCGGGGGGCGCGAGACCCAGTACTTC
TRBV11-2	NA	TRBJ2-3	NA	CASSPGQMDTQYF	TGTGCCAGCAGCCCTGGACAGATGGATACGCAGTATTTT
TRBV28	TRBD2	TRBJ2-3	NA	CASSRPSGTRWDTQYF	TGTGCCAGCAGTCGCCCTTCCGGGACTAGGTGGGATACGCAGTATTTT
TRBV27	TRBD2	TRBJ2-5	NA	CASSYSGRAGETQYF	TGTGCCAGCAGTTATAGCGGGCGCGCTGGAGAGACCCAGTACTTC
TRBV27	TRBD2	TRBJ2-1	NA	CATGTSGGAGYEQFF	TGTGCCACAGGAACCAGCGGGGGGGCCGGGTATGAGCAGTTCTTC
TRBV29-1	NA	TRBJ2-1	NA	CSVDGQWGKNEQFF	TGCAGCGTTGATGGCCAATGGGGGAAAAATGAGCAGTTCTTC
TRBV7-6	NA	TRBJ1-1	NA	CASSLGGRGTEAFF	TGTGCCAGCAGCTTAGGCGGCCGAGGCACTGAAGCTTTCTTT
TRBV5-4	NA	TRBJ1-2	NA	CASSSGRADGYTF	TGTGCCAGCAGTTCCGGAAGGGCCGATGGCTACACCTTC
TRBV29-1	NA	TRBJ2-7	once	CSVRPDSYEQYF	TGCAGCGTTCGACCAGACTCCTACGAGCAGTACTTC
TRBV30	TRBD1	TRBJ1-1	NA	CAWRGQGDTEAFF	TGTGCCTGGAGGGGACAGGGTGACACTGAAGCTTTCTTT
TRBV20-1	NA	TRBJ2-7	NA	CSARDIAYEQYF	TGCAGTGCTAGGGACATCGCCTACGAGCAGTACTTC
TRBV29-1	NA	TRBJ2-1	NA	CSVEVRGTYNEQFF	TGCAGCGTTGAAGTCCGGGGGACCTACAATGAGCAGTTCTTC
TRBV3-1	TRBD1	TRBJ2-7	NA	CASSQGQGFYEQYF	TGTGCCAGCAGCCAAGGACAGGGGTTTTACGAGCAGTACTTC
TRBV7-8	NA	TRBJ2-7	NA	CASSLGDSYEQYF	TGTGCCAGCAGCTTGGGAGACTCCTACGAGCAGTACTTC
TRBV7-9	TRBD1	TRBJ2-7	once	CASSYRDRGTYEQYF	TGTGCCAGCAGCTACCGGGACAGGGGGACCTACGAGCAGTACTTC
TRBV20-1	TRBD1	TRBJ1-2	NA	CSASEGASAGYTF	TGCAGTGCTTCAGAGGGGGCGTCGGCTGGCTACACCTTC
TRBV9	NA	TRBJ1-2	NA	CASSVGRETNYGYTF	TGTGCCAGCAGCGTAGGCCGGGAAACTAACTATGGCTACACCTTC
TRBV15	TRBD2	TRBJ2-3	NA	CATSRSSGGRTDTQYF	TGTGCCACCAGCAGATCTAGCGGGGGAAGAACAGATACGCAGTATTTT
TRBV7-8	NA	TRBJ2-7	NA	CASSPGRGWEQYF	TGTGCCAGCAGCCCGGGCCGTGGATGGGAGCAGTACTTC
TRBV10-3	TRBD1	TRBJ2-3	NA	CAISEWTGDTDTQYF	TGTGCCATCAGTGAGTGGACAGGAGACACAGATACGCAGTATTTT
TRBV20-1	TRBD2	TRBJ2-5	NA	CSASVLAGDQETQYF	TGCAGTGCTAGTGTCCTAGCGGGGGACCAAGAGACCCAGTACTTC
TRBV27	NA	TRBJ2-1	NA	CASSPGQTNEQFF	TGTGCCAGCAGCCCAGGACAGACTAATGAGCAGTTCTTC
TRBV11-1	TRBD1	TRBJ2-2	NA	CASSSRTGEGRTGELFF	TGTGCCAGCAGCTCCCGGACAGGGGAAGGTCGGACCGGGGAGCTGTTTTTT
TRBV27	NA	TRBJ1-5	few	CASSLLGSNQPQHF	TGTGCCAGCAGTTTATTGGGGAGCAATCAGCCCCAGCATTTT
TRBV29-1	TRBD1	TRBJ1-1	NA	CSVDHPDRAEAFF	TGCAGCGTTGATCATCCTGACAGGGCCGAAGCTTTCTTT
TRBV4-1	NA	TRBJ2-1	NA	CASSQEASYSYNEQFF	TGCGCCAGCAGCCAAGAAGCTAGCTACTCCTACAATGAGCAGTTCTTC
TRBV7-2	TRBD1	TRBJ2-5	NA	CASGPSDRGYPETQYF	TGTGCCAGCGGACCCTCGGACAGGGGCTATCCGGAGACCCAGTACTTC
TRBV20-1	NA	TRBJ1-5	NA	CSASGSPLGNQPQHF	TGCAGTGCTAGCGGGTCACCCTTGGGCAATCAGCCCCAGCATTTT
TRBV6-5	NA	TRBJ1-2	NA	CASSKVGGRDGYTF	TGTGCCAGCAGTAAAGTAGGCGGGCGTGATGGCTACACCTTC
TRBV5-4	TRBD2	TRBJ2-7	NA	CASSFPGLAREQYF	TGTGCCAGCAGCTTCCCGGGACTAGCCCGCGAGCAGTACTTC
TRBV7-9	NA	TRBJ2-1	NA	CASSLVSRDNEQFF	TGTGCCAGCAGCTTAGTTTCCCGGGACAATGAGCAGTTCTTC
TRBV7-9	TRBD2	TRBJ2-5	NA	CASSPRGLAGRSSETQYF	TGTGCCAGCAGTCCGAGGGGCCTAGCGGGGCGGTCCAGTGAGACCCAGTACTTC
TRBV9	NA	TRBJ2-2	NA	CASSHTRGGSTGELFF	TGTGCCAGCAGCCACACTAGAGGGGGGAGCACCGGGGAGCTGTTTTTT
TRBV20-1	NA	TRBJ1-3	once	CSARAISSENTIYF	TGCAGTGCTAGGGCTATAAGTTCTGAAAACACCATATATTTT
TRBV20-1	NA	TRBJ1-2	NA	CSAPGPGGDGYTF	TGCAGTGCCCCGGGCCCGGGGGGGGATGGCTACACCTTC
TRBV27	NA	TRBJ2-7	NA	CASSSGYSYEQYF	TGTGCCAGCAGTTCTGGGTACTCCTACGAGCAGTACTTC